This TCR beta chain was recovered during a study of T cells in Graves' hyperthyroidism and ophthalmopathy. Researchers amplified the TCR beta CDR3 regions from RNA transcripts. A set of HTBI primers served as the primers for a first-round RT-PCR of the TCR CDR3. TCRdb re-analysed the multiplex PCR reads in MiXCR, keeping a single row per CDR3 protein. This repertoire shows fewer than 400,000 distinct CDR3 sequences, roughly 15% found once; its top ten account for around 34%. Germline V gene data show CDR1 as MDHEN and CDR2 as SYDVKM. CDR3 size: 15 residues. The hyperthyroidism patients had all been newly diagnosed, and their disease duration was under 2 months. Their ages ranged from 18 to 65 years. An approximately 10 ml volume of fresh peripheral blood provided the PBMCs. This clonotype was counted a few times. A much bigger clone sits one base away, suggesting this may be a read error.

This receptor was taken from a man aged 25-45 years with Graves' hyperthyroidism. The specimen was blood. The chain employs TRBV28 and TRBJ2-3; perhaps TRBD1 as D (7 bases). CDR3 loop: CASSLGGQSTDAQYF. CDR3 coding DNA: TGTGCCAGCAGTTTGGGGGGACAGAGCACAGATGCGCAGTATTTT.